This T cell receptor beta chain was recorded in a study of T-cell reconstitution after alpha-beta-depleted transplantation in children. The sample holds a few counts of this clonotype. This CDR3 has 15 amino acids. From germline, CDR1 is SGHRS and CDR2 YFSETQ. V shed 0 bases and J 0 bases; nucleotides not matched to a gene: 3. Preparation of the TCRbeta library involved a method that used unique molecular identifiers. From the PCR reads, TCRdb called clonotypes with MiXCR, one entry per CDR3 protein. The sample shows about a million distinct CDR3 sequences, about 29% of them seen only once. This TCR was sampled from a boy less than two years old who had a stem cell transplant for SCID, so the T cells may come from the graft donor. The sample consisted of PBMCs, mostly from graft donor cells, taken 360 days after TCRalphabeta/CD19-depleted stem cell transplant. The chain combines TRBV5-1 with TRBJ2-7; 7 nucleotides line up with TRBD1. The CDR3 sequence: CASSLVGTDSYEQYF. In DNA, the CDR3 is TGCGCCAGCAGCTTGGTCGGGACAGACTCCTACGAGCAGTACTTC.